Listed below are T cell receptor beta chains from one sample, sequenced in a study of CD8+ T cells in alopecia areata. Generated by immunoSEQ multiplex PCR, the TCRdb table keeps only in-frame clones and is missing some. The data show approximately 100,000 clones, around 60% seen once. The sample was CD4+ T cells sorted from blood. Receptors originate from a human donor in good health. Both conserved end residues are part of each CDR3. The D gene is left open where the match is weak. Only some rows state a clone size, as once, few, many or a class for expanded clones.

J gene: TRBJ2-2; D gene: NA; clone size: NA; V gene: TRBV6-5; CDR3 protein: CASSYNTGELFF; CDR3 DNA: TGTGCCAGCAGTTACAACACCGGGGAGCTGTTTTTT
J gene: TRBJ2-5; D gene: TRBD1; clone size: NA; V gene: TRBV5-1; CDR3 protein: CASSPGQGTETQYF; CDR3 DNA: TGCGCCAGCAGCCCAGGACAGGGCACAGAGACCCAGTACTTC
J gene: TRBJ1-5; D gene: NA; clone size: NA; V gene: TRBV7-2; CDR3 protein: CASSTQIQQPQHF; CDR3 DNA: TGTGCCAGCAGCACCCAAATTCAGCAGCCCCAGCATTTT
J gene: TRBJ2-5; D gene: TRBD2; clone size: NA; V gene: TRBV4-2; CDR3 protein: CASSQGLVRETQYF; CDR3 DNA: TGTGCCAGCAGCCAGGGACTAGTGAGGGAGACCCAGTACTTC
J gene: TRBJ2-5; D gene: TRBD2; clone size: NA; V gene: TRBV4-2; CDR3 protein: CASSLSGDQETQYF; CDR3 DNA: TGTGCCAGCAGTCTTAGCGGGGACCAAGAGACCCAGTACTTC
J gene: TRBJ2-7; D gene: NA; clone size: NA; V gene: TRBV6-1; CDR3 protein: CASRPGGSSYEQYF; CDR3 DNA: TGTGCCAGCAGACCCGGGGGTAGCTCCTACGAGCAGTACTTC
J gene: TRBJ1-5; D gene: NA; clone size: few; V gene: TRBV30; CDR3 protein: CAWSRQAGQPQHF; CDR3 DNA: TGTGCCTGGAGTCGACAAGCAGGTCAGCCCCAGCATTTT
J gene: TRBJ1-3; D gene: NA; clone size: medium-sized; V gene: TRBV25-1; CDR3 protein: CASSEQSGNTIYF; CDR3 DNA: TGTGCCAGCAGTGAACAGTCTGGAAACACCATATATTTT
J gene: TRBJ1-6; D gene: NA; clone size: few; V gene: TRBV6-6; CDR3 protein: CASSLGPANSPLHF; CDR3 DNA: TGTGCCAGCAGTTTGGGGCCAGCTAATTCACCCCTCCACTTT
J gene: TRBJ2-2; D gene: NA; clone size: NA; V gene: TRBV7-9; CDR3 protein: CASSSGTRLTGELFF; CDR3 DNA: TGTGCCAGCAGCTCAGGCACTAGACTCACCGGGGAGCTGTTTTTT
J gene: TRBJ2-1; D gene: NA; clone size: NA; V gene: TRBV7-2; CDR3 protein: CASSPQWGPNEQFF; CDR3 DNA: TGTGCCAGCAGCCCACAATGGGGGCCTAATGAGCAGTTCTTC
J gene: TRBJ1-4; D gene: NA; clone size: NA; V gene: TRBV5-1; CDR3 protein: CASTPGGLTNEKLFF; CDR3 DNA: TGCGCCAGCACCCCGGGGGGCCTGACTAATGAAAAACTGTTTTTT
J gene: TRBJ1-1; D gene: NA; clone size: NA; V gene: TRBV29-1; CDR3 protein: CSVETGWGTEAFF; CDR3 DNA: TGCAGCGTTGAAACAGGGTGGGGGACTGAAGCTTTCTTT
J gene: TRBJ1-1; D gene: TRBD1; clone size: NA; V gene: TRBV29-1; CDR3 protein: CSVAGQVMNTEAFF; CDR3 DNA: TGCAGCGTGGCGGGACAGGTCATGAACACTGAAGCTTTCTTT
J gene: TRBJ1-6; D gene: NA; clone size: NA; V gene: TRBV4-3; CDR3 protein: CASRKTDTNSPLHF; CDR3 DNA: TGCGCCAGCAGGAAGACAGACACAAATTCACCCCTCCACTTT
J gene: TRBJ1-1; D gene: NA; clone size: NA; V gene: TRBV6-5; CDR3 protein: CASSRYGVGTEAFF; CDR3 DNA: TGTGCCAGCAGCCGTTACGGGGTTGGCACTGAAGCTTTCTTT
J gene: TRBJ1-2; D gene: NA; clone size: NA; V gene: TRBV2; CDR3 protein: CASSKETKRHGYTF; CDR3 DNA: TGTGCCAGCAGCAAAGAGACGAAACGGCATGGCTACACCTTC
J gene: TRBJ1-1; D gene: NA; clone size: NA; V gene: TRBV5-1; CDR3 protein: CASSLEQEAFF; CDR3 DNA: TGCGCCAGCAGCTTGGAACAGGAAGCTTTCTTT
J gene: TRBJ2-3; D gene: TRBD2; clone size: few; V gene: TRBV7-8; CDR3 protein: CASSWRSGGRGLTDTQYF; CDR3 DNA: TGTGCCAGCAGCTGGAGGTCGGGGGGTCGTGGGCTCACAGATACGCAGTATTTT
J gene: TRBJ2-5; D gene: TRBD2; clone size: few; V gene: TRBV10-3; CDR3 protein: CAISERGGSGGETQYF; CDR3 DNA: TGTGCCATCAGTGAGCGCGGGGGGTCGGGTGGAGAGACCCAGTACTTC
J gene: TRBJ2-5; D gene: NA; clone size: NA; V gene: TRBV14; CDR3 protein: CASSQDPSGSYQTQYF; CDR3 DNA: TGTGCCAGCAGCCAAGACCCGAGCGGCTCCTACCAGACCCAGTACTTC
J gene: TRBJ2-3; D gene: NA; clone size: once; V gene: TRBV7-2; CDR3 protein: CASSLVGISTRTDTQYF; CDR3 DNA: TGTGCCAGCAGCTTAGTTGGTATTTCCACCCGCACAGATACGCAGTATTTT
J gene: TRBJ2-3; D gene: TRBD2; clone size: NA; V gene: TRBV9; CDR3 protein: CASSPSLAGGTTDTQYF; CDR3 DNA: TGTGCCAGCAGCCCCTCACTAGCGGGGGGTACCACAGATACGCAGTATTTT
J gene: TRBJ1-6; D gene: NA; clone size: NA; V gene: TRBV2; CDR3 protein: CASRARTANSPLHF; CDR3 DNA: TGTGCCAGCAGGGCCCGGACGGCTAATTCACCCCTCCACTTT
J gene: TRBJ1-3; D gene: TRBD1; clone size: NA; V gene: TRBV29-1; CDR3 protein: CSVRDRGYTIYF; CDR3 DNA: TGCAGCGTGCGGGACAGGGGGTACACCATATATTTT